This passage covers 2 T cell receptor beta chains from one sample sequenced in a study of spatial heterogeneity in lung cancer. As to time point: blood at routine non-recurrence follow-up after resection. TCRdb used MiXCR to reprocess the 5' RACE reads, holding one entry per CDR3 protein. The data contain under 75,000 distinct CDR3 sequences, less than 9.5% of them singletons. The sequencing here drew on PBMCs, taken at follow-up. The receptors were sampled from a female donor with early-stage non-small cell lung cancer.

This clonotype was counted between two and nine times. The chain employs TRBV24-1 and TRBJ2-1, with TRBD2 matching over 7 bases. Germline loops: CDR1 KGHDR, CDR2 SFDVKD. This CDR3 is built from 15 residues. The V segment lost 7 bases and the J segment 5 bases; nucleotides outside the gene matches: 10. Here the CDR3 DNA reads TGTGCCACCAGCTATCCTGACGGGGGGAACAATGAGCAGTTCTTC. This sequence encodes CATSYPDGGNNEQFF.

In its sample, this clonotype was seen a few times. V gene TRBV10-2 combines with J gene TRBJ1-2; D may be TRBD1 (5 bases). The germline gives CDR1 WSHSY, CDR2 SAAADI. Trimming left V 5 bases short and J 6 bases short, with 13 bases between. The length of the CDR3 is 13 residues. CDR3 residues: CASSMLPGDGYTF. As DNA, the CDR3 is TGCGCCAGCAGTATGTTACCGGGGGATGGCTACACCTTC.